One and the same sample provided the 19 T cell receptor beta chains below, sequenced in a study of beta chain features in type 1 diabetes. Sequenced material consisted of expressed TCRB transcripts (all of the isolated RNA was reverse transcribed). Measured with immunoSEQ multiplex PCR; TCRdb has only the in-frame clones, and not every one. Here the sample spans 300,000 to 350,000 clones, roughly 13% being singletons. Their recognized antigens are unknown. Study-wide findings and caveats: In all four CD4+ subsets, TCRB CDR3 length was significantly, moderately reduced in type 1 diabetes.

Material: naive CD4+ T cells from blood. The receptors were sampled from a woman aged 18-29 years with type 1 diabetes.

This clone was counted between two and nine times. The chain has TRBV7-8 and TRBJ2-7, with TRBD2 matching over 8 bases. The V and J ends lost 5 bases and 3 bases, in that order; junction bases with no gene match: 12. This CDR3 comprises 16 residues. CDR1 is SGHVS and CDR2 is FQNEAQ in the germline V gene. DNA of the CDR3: TGTGCCAGCAGCCCTTCAAAGCGGGAGCTGGTCTACGAGCAGTACTTC. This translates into CASSPSKRELVYEQYF.

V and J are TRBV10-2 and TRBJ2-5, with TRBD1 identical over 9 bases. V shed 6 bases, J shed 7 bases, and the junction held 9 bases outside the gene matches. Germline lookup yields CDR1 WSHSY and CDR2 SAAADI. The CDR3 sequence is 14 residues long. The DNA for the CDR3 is TGCGCCAGCAGCGTGAAACAGGGGGCTACGACCCAGTACTTC. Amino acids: CASSVKQGATTQYF.

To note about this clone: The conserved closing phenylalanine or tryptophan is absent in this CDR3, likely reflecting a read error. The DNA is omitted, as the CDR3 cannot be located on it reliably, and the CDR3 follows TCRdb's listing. This chain's CDR3 is CASGGLAATHL. The gene calls are TRBV2 and TRBJ2-3; TRBD2, the table's D call, lacks a check against the DNA. CDR1 is SNHLY and CDR2 is FYNNEI in the germline V gene. The CDR3 has 11 residues if both end residues are counted.

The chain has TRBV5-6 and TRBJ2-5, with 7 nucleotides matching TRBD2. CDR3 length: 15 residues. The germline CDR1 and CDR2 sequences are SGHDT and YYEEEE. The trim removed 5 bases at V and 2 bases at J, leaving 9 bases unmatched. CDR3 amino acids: CASSVRTGGQETQYF. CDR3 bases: TGTGCCAGCAGTGTTCGAACGGGAGGACAAGAGACCCAGTACTTC.

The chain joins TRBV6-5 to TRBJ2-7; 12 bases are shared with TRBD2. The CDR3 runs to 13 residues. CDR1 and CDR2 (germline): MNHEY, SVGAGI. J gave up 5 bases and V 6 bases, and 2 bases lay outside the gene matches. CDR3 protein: CASRTSGSDEQYF. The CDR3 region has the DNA TGTGCCAGCAGGACTAGCGGGAGTGACGAGCAGTACTTC.

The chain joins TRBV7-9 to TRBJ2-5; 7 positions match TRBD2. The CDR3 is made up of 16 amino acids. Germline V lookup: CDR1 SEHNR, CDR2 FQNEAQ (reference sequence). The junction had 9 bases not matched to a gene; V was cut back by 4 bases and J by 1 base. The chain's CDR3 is CASSSLAGAGQETQYF. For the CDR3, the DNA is TGTGCCAGCAGCTCTTTGGCGGGAGCTGGCCAAGAGACCCAGTACTTC.

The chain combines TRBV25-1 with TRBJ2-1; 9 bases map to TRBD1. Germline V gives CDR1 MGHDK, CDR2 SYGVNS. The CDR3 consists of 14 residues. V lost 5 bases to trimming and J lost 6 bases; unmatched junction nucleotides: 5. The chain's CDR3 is CASSRTGGLNEQFF. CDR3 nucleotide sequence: TGTGCCAGCAGTCGAACAGGGGGCCTCAATGAGCAGTTCTTC.

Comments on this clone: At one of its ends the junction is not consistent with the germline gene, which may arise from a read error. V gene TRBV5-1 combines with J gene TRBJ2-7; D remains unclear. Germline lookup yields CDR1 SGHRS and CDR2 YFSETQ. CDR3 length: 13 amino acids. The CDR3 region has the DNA TGCGCCAGCAGCTTGGGGGCGTCCTTCGAGCAGTACTTC. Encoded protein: CASSLGASFEQYF.

The DNA of the CDR3 is TGCGCCAGCAGCTTAACAGGGCTAGGGGGTGAGCAGTTCTTC. Translation gives CASSLTGLGGEQFF. The chain couples TRBV5-1 to TRBJ2-1; possible D gene TRBD1, 6 bases. V lost 2 bases and J lost 9, with 15 bases in between. Germline loops: CDR1 SGHRS, CDR2 YFSETQ. CDR3 length: 14 amino acids.

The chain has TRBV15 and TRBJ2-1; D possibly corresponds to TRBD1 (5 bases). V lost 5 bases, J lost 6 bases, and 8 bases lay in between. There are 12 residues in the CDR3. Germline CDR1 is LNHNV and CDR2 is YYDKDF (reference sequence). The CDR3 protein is CATSYDSNEQFF. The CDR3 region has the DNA TGTGCCACCAGCTACGACAGCAATGAGCAGTTCTTC.

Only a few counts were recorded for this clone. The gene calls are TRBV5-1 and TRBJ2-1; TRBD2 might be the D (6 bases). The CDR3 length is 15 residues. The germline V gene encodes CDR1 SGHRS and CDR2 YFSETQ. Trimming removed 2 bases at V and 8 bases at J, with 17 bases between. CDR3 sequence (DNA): TGCGCCAGCAGCTTTTTTGGAGGGCAAGGCTATGAGCAGTTCTTC. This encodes CASSFFGGQGYEQFF.

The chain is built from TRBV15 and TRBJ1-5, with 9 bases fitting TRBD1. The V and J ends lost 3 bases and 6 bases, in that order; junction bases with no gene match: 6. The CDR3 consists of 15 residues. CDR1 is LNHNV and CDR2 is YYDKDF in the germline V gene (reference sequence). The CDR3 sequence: CATSSTGGGGQPQHF. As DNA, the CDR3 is TGTGCCACCAGCAGCACAGGGGGCGGTGGTCAGCCCCAGCATTTT.

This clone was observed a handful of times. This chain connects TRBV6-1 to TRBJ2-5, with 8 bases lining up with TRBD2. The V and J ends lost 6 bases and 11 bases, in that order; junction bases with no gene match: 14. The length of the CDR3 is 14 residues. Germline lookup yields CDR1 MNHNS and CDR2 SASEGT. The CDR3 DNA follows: TGTGCCAGCAGACTAAGCGGGAGCCCGGGGGGTCAGTACTTC. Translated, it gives CASRLSGSPGGQYF.

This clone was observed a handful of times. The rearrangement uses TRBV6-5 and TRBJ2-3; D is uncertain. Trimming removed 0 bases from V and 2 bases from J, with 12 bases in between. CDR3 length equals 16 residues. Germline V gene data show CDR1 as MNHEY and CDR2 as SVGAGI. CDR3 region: CASSYSTPELTDTQYF. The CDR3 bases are TGTGCCAGCAGTTACTCGACACCAGAGCTCACAGATACGCAGTATTTT.

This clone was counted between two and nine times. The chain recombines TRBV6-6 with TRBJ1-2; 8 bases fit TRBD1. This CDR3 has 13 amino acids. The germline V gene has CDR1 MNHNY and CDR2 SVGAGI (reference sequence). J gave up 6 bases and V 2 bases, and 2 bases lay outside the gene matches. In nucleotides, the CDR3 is TGTGCCAGCAGTTACGGACAGGGACATGGCTACACCTTC. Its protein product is CASSYGQGHGYTF.

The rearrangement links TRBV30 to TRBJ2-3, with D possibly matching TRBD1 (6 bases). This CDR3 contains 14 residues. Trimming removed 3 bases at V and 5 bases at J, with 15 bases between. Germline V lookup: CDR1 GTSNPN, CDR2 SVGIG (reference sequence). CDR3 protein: CAWRLDKGGDTQYF. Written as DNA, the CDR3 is TGTGCCTGGAGACTAGATAAAGGGGGAGATACGCAGTATTTT.

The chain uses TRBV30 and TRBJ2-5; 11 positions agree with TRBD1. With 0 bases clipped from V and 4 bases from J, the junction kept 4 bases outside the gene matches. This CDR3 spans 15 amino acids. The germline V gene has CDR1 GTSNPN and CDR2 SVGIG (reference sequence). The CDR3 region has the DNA TGTGCCTGGAGTGTGGGACAGGGGGGGGGAGAGACCCAGTACTTC. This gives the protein CAWSVGQGGGETQYF.

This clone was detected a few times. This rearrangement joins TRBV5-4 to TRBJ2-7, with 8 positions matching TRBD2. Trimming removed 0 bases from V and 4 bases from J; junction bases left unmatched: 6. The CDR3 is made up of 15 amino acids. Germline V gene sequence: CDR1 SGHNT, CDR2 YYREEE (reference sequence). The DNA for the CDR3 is TGTGCCAGCAGCTTGGGGGGAAGCGGGAGTTACGAGCAGTACTTC. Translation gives CASSLGGSGSYEQYF. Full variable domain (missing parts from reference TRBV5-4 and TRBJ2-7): ETGVTQSPTHLIKTRGQQVTLRCSSQSGHNTVSWYQQALGQGPQFIFQYYREEENGRGNFPPRFSGLQFPNYSSELNVNALELDDSALYLCASSLGGSGSYEQYFGPGTRLTVT.

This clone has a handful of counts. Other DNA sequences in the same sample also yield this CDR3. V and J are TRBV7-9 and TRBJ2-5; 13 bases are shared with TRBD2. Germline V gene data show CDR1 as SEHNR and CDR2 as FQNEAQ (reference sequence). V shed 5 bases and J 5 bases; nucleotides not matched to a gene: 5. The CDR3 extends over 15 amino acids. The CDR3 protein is CASSRGLAGEETQYF. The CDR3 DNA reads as TGTGCCAGCAGCCGCGGACTAGCGGGAGAGGAGACCCAGTACTTC. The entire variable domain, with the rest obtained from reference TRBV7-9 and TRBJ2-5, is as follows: DTGVSQNPRHKITKRGQNVTFRCDPISEHNRLYWYRQTLGQGPEFLTYFQNEAQLEKSRLLSDRFSAERPKGSFSTLEIQRTEQGDSAMYLCASSRGLAGEETQYFGPGTRLLVL.